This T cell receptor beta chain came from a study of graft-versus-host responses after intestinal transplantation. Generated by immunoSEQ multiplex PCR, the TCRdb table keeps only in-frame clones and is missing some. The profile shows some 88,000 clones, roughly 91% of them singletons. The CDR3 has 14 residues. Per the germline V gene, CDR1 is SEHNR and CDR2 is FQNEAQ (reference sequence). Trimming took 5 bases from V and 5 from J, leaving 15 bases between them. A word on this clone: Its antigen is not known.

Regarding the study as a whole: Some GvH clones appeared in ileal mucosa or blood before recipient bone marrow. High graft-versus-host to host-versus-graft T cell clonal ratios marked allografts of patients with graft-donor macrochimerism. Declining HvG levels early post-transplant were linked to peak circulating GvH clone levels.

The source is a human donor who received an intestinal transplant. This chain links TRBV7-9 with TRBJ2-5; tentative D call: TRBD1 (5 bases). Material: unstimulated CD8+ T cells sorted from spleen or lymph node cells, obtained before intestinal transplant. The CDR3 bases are TGTGCCAGCAGCCCCTATTGGGCAGGGGAGACCCAGTACTTC. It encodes CASSPYWAGETQYF.